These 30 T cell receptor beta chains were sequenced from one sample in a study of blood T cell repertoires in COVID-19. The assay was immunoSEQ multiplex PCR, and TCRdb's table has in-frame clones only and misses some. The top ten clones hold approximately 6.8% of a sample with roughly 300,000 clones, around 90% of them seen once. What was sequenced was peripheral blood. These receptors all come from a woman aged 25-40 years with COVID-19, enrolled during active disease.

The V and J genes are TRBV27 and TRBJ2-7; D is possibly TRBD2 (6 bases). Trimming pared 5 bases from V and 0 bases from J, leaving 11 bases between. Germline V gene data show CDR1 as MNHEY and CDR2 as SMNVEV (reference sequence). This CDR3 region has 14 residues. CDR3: CASSPRGDSYEQYF. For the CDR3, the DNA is TGTGCCAGCAGTCCGCGGGGCGACTCCTACGAGCAGTACTTC.

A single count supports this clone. DNA of the CDR3: TGTGCCAGCAGTGAAGATCAGGGCTTACGTGGCTACACCTTC. As protein: CASSEDQGLRGYTF. The rearrangement links TRBV2 to TRBJ1-2; D may be TRBD1 (5 bases). CDR3 length equals 14 residues. Trimming removed 1 base from V and 7 bases from J, with 13 bases in between. Germline V gives CDR1 SNHLY, CDR2 FYNNEI.

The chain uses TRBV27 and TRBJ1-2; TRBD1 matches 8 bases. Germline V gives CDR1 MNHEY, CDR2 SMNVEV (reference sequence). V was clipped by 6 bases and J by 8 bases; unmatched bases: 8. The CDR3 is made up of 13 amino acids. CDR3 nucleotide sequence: TGTGCCAGCAGCCCGATCACAGGGGGAGGCTACACCTTC. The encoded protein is CASSPITGGGYTF.

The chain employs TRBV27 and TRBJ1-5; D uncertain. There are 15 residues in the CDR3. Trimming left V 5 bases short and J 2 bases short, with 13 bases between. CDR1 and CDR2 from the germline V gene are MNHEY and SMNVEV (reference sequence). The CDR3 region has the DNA TGTGCCAGCAGTCCTCTCCCAGGCGGCAATCAGCCCCAGCATTTT. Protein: CASSPLPGGNQPQHF.

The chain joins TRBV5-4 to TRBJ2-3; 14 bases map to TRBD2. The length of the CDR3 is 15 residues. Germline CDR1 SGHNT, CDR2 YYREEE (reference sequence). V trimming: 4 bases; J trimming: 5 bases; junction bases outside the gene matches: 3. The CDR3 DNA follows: TGTGCCAGCAGCCCGGGGACTAGCGGGAGAGATACGCAGTATTTT. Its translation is CASSPGTSGRDTQYF.

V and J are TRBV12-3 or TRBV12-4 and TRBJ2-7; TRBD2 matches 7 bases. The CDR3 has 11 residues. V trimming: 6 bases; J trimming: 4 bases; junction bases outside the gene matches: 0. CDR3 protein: CASRGGYEQYF. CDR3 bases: TGTGCCAGCAGGGGGGGGTACGAGCAGTACTTC.

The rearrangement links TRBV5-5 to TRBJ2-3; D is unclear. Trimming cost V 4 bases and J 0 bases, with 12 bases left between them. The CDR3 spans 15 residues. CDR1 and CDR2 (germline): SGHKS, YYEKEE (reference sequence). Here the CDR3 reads CASSPTPPSTDTQYF. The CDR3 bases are TGTGCCAGCAGCCCTACGCCTCCTAGCACAGATACGCAGTATTTT.

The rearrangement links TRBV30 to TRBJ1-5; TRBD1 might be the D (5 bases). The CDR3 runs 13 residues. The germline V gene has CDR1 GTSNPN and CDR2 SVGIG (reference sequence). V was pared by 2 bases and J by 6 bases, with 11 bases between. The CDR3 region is CAWSPGEPQPQHF. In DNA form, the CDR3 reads TGTGCCTGGAGTCCGGGGGAACCTCAGCCCCAGCATTTT.

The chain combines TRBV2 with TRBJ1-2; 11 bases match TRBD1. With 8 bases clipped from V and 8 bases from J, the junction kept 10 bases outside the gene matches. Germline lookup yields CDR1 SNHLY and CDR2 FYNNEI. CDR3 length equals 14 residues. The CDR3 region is CASGQDRGPGGYTF. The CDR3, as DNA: TGTGCCAGCGGCCAGGACAGGGGGCCAGGGGGCTACACCTTC.

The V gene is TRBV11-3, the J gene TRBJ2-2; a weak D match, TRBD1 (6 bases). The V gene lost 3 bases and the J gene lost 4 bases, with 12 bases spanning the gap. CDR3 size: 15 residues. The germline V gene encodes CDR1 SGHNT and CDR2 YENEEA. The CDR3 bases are TGTGCCAGCAGCTTCCCGCCAGGGGCCACCGGGGAGCTGTTTTTT. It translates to CASSFPPGATGELFF.

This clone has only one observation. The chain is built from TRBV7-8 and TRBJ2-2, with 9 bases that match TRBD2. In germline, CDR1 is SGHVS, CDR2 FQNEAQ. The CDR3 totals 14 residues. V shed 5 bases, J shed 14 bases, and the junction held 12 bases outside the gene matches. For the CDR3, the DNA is TGTGCCAGCAGCCTAGGGTGGCGGGAGGGCGAACTGTTTTTT. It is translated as CASSLGWREGELFF.

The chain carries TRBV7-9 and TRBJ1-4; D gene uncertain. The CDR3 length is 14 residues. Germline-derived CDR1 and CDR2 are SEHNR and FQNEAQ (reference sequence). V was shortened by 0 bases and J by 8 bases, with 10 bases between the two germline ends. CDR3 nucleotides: TGTGCCAGCAGCTTAGCGCAGGAGGGAGAAAAACTGTTTTTT. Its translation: CASSLAQEGEKLFF.

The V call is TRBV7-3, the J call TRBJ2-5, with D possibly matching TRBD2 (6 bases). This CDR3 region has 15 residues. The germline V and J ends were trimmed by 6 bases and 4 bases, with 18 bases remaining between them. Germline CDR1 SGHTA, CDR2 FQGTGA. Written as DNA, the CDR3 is TGTGCCAGCAGTCTAGATCGGGGGATTGGAGAGACCCAGTACTTC. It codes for CASSLDRGIGETQYF. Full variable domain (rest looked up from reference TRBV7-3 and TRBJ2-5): GAGVSQTPSNKVTEKGKYVELRCDPISGHTALYWYRQSLGQGPEFLIYFQGTGAADDSGLPNDRFFAVRPEGSVSTLKIQRTERGDSAVYLCASSLDRGIGETQYFGPGTRLLVL.

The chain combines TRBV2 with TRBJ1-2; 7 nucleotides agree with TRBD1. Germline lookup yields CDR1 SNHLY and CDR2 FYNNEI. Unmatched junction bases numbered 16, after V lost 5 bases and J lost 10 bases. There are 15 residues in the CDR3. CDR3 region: CASSPERERGLAYTF. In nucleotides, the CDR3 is TGTGCCAGCAGTCCAGAGCGAGAAAGGGGGCTTGCCTACACCTTC.

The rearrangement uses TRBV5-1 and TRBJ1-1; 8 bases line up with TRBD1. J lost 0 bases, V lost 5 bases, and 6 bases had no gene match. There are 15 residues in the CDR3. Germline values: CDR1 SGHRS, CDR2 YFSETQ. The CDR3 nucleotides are TGCGCCAGCAGGGGACAGGAGATTTTGAACACTGAAGCTTTCTTT. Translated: CASRGQEILNTEAFF.

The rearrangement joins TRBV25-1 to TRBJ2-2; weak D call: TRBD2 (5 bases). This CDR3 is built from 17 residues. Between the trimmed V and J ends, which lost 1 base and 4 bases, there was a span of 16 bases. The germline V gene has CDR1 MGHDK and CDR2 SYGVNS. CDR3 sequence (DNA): TGTGCCAGCAGTGAATGGTTTCCAAACGCGGGCACCGGGGAGCTGTTTTTT. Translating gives CASSEWFPNAGTGELFF.

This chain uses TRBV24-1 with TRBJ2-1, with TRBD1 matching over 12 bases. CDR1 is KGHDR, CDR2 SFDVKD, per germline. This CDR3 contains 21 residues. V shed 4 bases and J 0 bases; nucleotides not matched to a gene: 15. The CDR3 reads CATSDRPGTGGAGSSYNEQFF. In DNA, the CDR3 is TGTGCCACCAGTGACCGCCCCGGGACAGGGGGCGCGGGGAGCTCCTACAATGAGCAGTTCTTC.

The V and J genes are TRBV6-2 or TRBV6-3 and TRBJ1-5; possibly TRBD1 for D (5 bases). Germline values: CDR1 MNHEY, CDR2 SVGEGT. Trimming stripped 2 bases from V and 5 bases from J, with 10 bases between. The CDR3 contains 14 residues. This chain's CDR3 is CASSYLGQHQPQHF. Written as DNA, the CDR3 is TGTGCCAGCAGTTACCTCGGACAACATCAGCCCCAGCATTTT.

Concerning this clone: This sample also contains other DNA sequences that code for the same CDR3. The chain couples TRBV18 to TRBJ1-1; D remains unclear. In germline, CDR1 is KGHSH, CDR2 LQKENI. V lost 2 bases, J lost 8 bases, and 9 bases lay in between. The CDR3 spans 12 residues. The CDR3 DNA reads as TGTGCCAGCTCACCAACGTCCACAGAAGCTTTCTTT. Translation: CASSPTSTEAFF.

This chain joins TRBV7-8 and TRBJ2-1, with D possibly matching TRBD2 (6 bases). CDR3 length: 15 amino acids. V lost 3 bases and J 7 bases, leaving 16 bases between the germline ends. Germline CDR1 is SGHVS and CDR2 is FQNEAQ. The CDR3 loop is CASSFRTSIGNEQFF. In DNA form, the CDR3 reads TGTGCCAGCAGCTTTCGAACTAGCATCGGGAATGAGCAGTTCTTC. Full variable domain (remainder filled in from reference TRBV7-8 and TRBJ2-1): GAGVSQSPRYKVAKRGQDVALRCDPISGHVSLFWYQQALGQGPEFLTYFQNEAQLDKSGLPSDRFFAERPEGSVSTLKIQRTQQEDSAVYLCASSFRTSIGNEQFFGPGTRLTVL.

CDR3 sequence reads: CASSLVLGDEQYF. CDR3 in DNA: TGTGCCAGCAGCTTAGTCCTAGGGGACGAGCAGTACTTC. The chain recombines TRBV7-2 with TRBJ2-7; a possible D gene is TRBD1 (5 bases). Trimming took 1 base from V and 5 from J, leaving 9 bases between them. The germline gives CDR1 SGHTA, CDR2 FQGNSA. This CDR3 region has 13 residues.

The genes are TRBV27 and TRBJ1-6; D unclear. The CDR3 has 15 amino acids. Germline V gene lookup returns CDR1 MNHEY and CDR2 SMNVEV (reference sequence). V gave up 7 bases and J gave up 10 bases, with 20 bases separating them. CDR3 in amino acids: CASTPGLGYGSPLHF. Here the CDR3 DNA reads TGTGCCAGCACCCCAGGACTGGGCTATGGATCACCCCTCCACTTT.

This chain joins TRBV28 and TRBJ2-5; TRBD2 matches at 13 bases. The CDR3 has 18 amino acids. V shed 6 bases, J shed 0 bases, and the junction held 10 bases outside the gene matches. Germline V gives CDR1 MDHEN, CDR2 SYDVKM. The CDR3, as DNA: TGTGCCAGCAGGCCCGGGACTAGCGGGGAACCGTACCAAGAGACCCAGTACTTC. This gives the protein CASRPGTSGEPYQETQYF.

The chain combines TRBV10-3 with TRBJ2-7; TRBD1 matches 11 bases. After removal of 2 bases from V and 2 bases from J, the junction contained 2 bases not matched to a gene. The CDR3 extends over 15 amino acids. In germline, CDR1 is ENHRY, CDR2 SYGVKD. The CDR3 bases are TGTGCCATCAGTGAGGGGACAGGGGGAGCCTACGAGCAGTACTTC. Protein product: CAISEGTGGAYEQYF.

CDR3 residues: CASSRGGTQYF. The CDR3 bases are TGTGCCAGCAGCCGGGGGGGGACCCAGTACTTC. The genes are TRBV6-5 and TRBJ2-5; 8 bases agree with TRBD2. The CDR3 is 11 amino acids. Germline CDR1 is MNHEY and CDR2 is SVGAGI. The V and J ends lost 6 bases and 7 bases, in that order; junction bases with no gene match: 1.

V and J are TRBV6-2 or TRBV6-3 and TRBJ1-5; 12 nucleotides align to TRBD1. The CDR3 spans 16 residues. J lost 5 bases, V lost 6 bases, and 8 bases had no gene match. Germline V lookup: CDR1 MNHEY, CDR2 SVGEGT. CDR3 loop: CASSLYGTGGDQPQHF. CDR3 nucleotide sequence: TGTGCCAGCAGCCTCTACGGGACAGGGGGCGATCAGCCCCAGCATTTT.

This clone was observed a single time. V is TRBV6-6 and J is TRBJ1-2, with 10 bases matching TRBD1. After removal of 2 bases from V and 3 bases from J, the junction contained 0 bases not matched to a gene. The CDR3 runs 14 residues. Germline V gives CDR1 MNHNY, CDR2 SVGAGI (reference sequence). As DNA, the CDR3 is TGTGCCAGCAGTTACGGACAGGGGGACTATGGCTACACCTTC. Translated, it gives CASSYGQGDYGYTF.

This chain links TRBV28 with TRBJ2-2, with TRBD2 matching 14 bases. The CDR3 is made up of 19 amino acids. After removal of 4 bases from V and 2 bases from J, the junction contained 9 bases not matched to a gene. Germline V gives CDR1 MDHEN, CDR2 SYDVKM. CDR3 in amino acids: CASSSPGLAGADNTGELFF. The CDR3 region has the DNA TGTGCCAGCAGTTCCCCGGGACTAGCGGGAGCGGACAACACCGGGGAGCTGTTTTTT.

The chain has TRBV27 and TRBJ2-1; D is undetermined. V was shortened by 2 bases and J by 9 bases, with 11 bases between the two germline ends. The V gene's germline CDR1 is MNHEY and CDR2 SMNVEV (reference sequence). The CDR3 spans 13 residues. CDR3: CASSLALLTEQFF. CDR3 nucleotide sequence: TGTGCCAGCAGTTTAGCCCTATTAACTGAGCAGTTCTTC.

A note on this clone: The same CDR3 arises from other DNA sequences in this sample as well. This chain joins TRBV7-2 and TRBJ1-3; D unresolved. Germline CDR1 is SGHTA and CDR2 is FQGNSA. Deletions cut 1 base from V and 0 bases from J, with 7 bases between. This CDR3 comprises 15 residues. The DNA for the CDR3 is TGTGCCAGCAGCTTAGTGGCAGGCTCTGGAAACACCATATATTTT. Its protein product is CASSLVAGSGNTIYF.